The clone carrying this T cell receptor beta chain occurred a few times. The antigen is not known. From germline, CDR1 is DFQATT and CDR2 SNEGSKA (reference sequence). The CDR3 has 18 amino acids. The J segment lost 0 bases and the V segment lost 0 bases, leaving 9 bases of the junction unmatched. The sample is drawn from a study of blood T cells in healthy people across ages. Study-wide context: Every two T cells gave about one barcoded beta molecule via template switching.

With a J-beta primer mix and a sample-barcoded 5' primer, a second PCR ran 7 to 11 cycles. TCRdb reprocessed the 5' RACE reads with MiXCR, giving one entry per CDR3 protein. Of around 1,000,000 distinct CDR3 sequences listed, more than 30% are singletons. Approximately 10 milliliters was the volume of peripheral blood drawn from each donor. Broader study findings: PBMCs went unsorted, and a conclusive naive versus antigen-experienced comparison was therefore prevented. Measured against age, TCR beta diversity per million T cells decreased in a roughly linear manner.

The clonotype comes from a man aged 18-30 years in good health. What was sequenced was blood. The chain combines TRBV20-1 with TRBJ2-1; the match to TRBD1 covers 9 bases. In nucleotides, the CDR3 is TGCAGTGCTAGAGATTTCATTGGACAGGGGAGCTCCTACAATGAGCAGTTCTTC. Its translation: CSARDFIGQGSSYNEQFF.